This passage covers 14 T cell receptor beta chains from one sample sequenced in a study of blood T cell repertoires in COVID-19. Here immunoSEQ multiplex PCR was the method, and the copy in TCRdb shows in-frame clones only, minus some. The repertoire includes approximately 230,000 clones, approximately 90% of them detected once, and 3% sits in the top ten. Input material: peripheral blood. Receptors originate from a young man with active or convalescent COVID-19.

The chain combines TRBV7-6 with TRBJ2-1, with TRBD1 as a possible D gene (6 bases). V gave up 5 bases and J gave up 0 bases, with 11 bases separating them. CDR1 and CDR2 (germline): SGHVS, FNYEAQ. This CDR3 region has 15 residues. The CDR3 region has the DNA TGTGCCAGCAGCCCGGACAGTAGCTCCTACAATGAGCAGTTCTTC. Translation: CASSPDSSSYNEQFF.

V is TRBV6-2 or TRBV6-3 and J is TRBJ2-7; 11 nucleotides line up with TRBD2. This CDR3 has 16 residues. Germline V gives CDR1 MNHEY, CDR2 SVGEGT. J lost 2 bases, V lost 4 bases, and 7 bases had no gene match. The CDR3 coding sequence is TGTGCCAGCAGTTCCCCCGGGACTAGCGGAACCTACGAGCAGTACTTC. It encodes CASSSPGTSGTYEQYF.

In its sample, this clone was seen once. The J gene is TRBJ2-7, the V gene TRBV6-6, with a possible D match to TRBD2 (6 bases). This CDR3 has 13 amino acids. Germline V CDR1 and CDR2: MNHNY, SVGAGI (reference sequence). The V gene lost 7 bases and the J gene lost 7 bases, with 17 bases spanning the gap. CDR3 sequence: CASNHGTAGEQYF. The CDR3 coding sequence is TGTGCCAGCAACCACGGGACTGCAGGAGAGCAGTACTTC.

Here the CDR3 reads CASSSFSSNQPQHF. In DNA, the CDR3 is TGTGCCAGCAGTAGCTTCTCGAGCAATCAGCCCCAGCATTTT. The J gene is TRBJ1-5, the V gene TRBV6-2 or TRBV6-3; no clear D gene. Germline CDR1 MNHEY, CDR2 SVGEGT. This CDR3 comprises 14 residues. V lost 5 bases, J lost 1 base, and 9 bases lay in between.

The J gene is TRBJ2-1, the V gene TRBV9; 11 nucleotides align to TRBD2. Germline assignment: CDR1 SGDLS and CDR2 YYNGEE. The CDR3 extends over 15 amino acids. Losses at the gene ends were 5 bases for V and 5 bases for J; bases not matched to a gene: 6. CDR3 nucleotides: TGTGCCAGCAGTCCTAGCGGGGGGCGAGACAATGAGCAGTTCTTC. Translation: CASSPSGGRDNEQFF.

This clone turned up a few times. The chain recombines TRBV7-3 with TRBJ1-2; 7 bases are a match to TRBD1. The CDR3 spans 13 residues. Unmatched junction bases numbered 7, after V lost 5 bases and J lost 7 bases. Germline lookup yields CDR1 SGHTA and CDR2 FQGTGA. The CDR3 spells CASSPTGPRGYTF. The CDR3 DNA reads TGTGCCAGCAGCCCGACAGGGCCCCGTGGCTACACCTTC.

The V call is TRBV5-1, the J call TRBJ1-2, with 7 bases that match TRBD1. Trimming cost V 4 bases and J 5 bases; bases outside gene matches: 2. Germline CDR1 is SGHRS and CDR2 is YFSETQ. The CDR3 length is 12 residues. CDR3 region: CASSTQGYGYTF. CDR3 nucleotide sequence: TGCGCCAGCAGCACACAGGGGTATGGCTACACCTTC. Based on the CDR3 plus reference TRBV5-1 and TRBJ1-2, the full variable domain is KAGVTQTPRYLIKTRGQQVTLSCSPISGHRSVSWYQQTPGQGLQFLFEYFSETQRNKGNFPGRFSGRQFSNSRSEMNVSTLELGDSALYLCASSTQGYGYTFGSGTRLTVV.

The chain employs TRBV3-1 (or the pseudogene TRBV3-2) and TRBJ2-7, with TRBD2 identical over 11 bases. CDR3 length: 15 residues. In germline, CDR1 is LGHDT, CDR2 YNNKEL (reference sequence). V dropped 5 bases and J dropped 3; count of bases not matched to a gene: 6. This CDR3 is CASSFPTSGSYEQYF. The CDR3 nucleotides are TGTGCCAGCAGCTTCCCTACTAGCGGGAGCTACGAGCAGTACTTC.

Only a few counts were recorded for this clone. The chain couples TRBV6-1 to TRBJ2-3; 8 bases line up with TRBD1. V shed 2 bases and J 3 bases; nucleotides not matched to a gene: 4. Germline V gives CDR1 MNHNS, CDR2 SASEGT. The CDR3 is 15 residues long. CDR3 sequence: CASSEYRGSTDTQYF. The CDR3 coding sequence is TGTGCCAGCAGTGAATACAGGGGGTCGACAGATACGCAGTATTTT.

This sequence joins TRBV7-2 and TRBJ2-3, with D possibly being TRBD1 (6 bases). Deletions cut 2 bases from V and 5 bases from J, with 17 bases between. The CDR3 consists of 16 residues. The germline CDR1 and CDR2 sequences are SGHTA and FQGNSA. The DNA of the CDR3 is TGTGCCAGCAGCTTATCCACAGGGTCCAGCGGAGATACGCAGTATTTT. Translated, it gives CASSLSTGSSGDTQYF.

This chain connects TRBV7-9 to TRBJ2-1; D might be TRBD2 (6 bases). V was shortened by 2 bases and J by 10 bases, with 18 bases between the two germline ends. This CDR3 has 15 residues. The V gene's germline CDR1 is SEHNR and CDR2 FQNEAQ (reference sequence). The DNA for the CDR3 is TGTGCCAGCAGCTTACGGCGACTAGACCTCGAGGAGCAGTTCTTC. Translating gives CASSLRRLDLEEQFF.

The chain links TRBV5-8 to TRBJ1-2; 8 bases map to TRBD1. V dropped 4 bases and J dropped 3; count of bases not matched to a gene: 5. Germline values: CDR1 SGHTS, CDR2 YDEGEE. The CDR3 totals 14 residues. CDR3 sequence reads: CASSAGQGHYGYTF. CDR3 nucleotide sequence: TGTGCCAGCAGCGCTGGACAGGGCCACTATGGCTACACCTTC.

The chain joins TRBV27 to TRBJ1-5; no reliable D call. This CDR3 is 13 amino acids long. The V end was cut by 2 bases, the J end by 7 bases, with 9 bases between. Germline lookup yields CDR1 MNHEY and CDR2 SMNVEV (reference sequence). In nucleotides, the CDR3 is TGTGCCAGCAGTTTACGCAGAAGACAGCCCCAGCATTTT. Its protein product is CASSLRRRQPQHF.

The chain recombines TRBV5-8 with TRBJ2-2, with a tentative D call TRBD1 (5 bases). In germline, CDR1 is SGHTS, CDR2 YDEGEE. Trimming cost V 2 bases and J 2 bases, with 10 bases left between them. This CDR3 is 15 amino acids long. The CDR3 bases are TGTGCCAGCAGCTTCAGGGCCAGTAACACCGGGGAGCTGTTTTTT. It encodes CASSFRASNTGELFF.